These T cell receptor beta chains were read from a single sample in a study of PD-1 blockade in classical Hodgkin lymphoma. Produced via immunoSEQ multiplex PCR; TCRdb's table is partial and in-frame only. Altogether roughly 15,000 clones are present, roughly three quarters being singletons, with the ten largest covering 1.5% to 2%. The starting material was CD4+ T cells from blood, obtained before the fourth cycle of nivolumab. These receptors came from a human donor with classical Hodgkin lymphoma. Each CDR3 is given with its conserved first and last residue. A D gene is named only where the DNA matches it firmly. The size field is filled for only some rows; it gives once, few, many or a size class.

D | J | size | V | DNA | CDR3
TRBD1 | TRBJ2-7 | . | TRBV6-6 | TGTGCCAGCAGTTACTCGGGACAGGGCTCCTACGAGCAGTACTTC | CASSYSGQGSYEQYF
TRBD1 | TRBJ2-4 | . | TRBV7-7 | TGTGCTAGCAGCTTAGCGCTGGGGACAGGGGATTTAGCCAAAAACATTCAGTACTTC | CASSLALGTGDLAKNIQYF
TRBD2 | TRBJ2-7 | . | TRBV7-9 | TGTGCCAGCAGCCGGACTAGCGGATTCTACGAGCAGTACTTC | CASSRTSGFYEQYF
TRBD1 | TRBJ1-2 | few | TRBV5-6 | TGTGCCAGCAGCAAGAGACAGGGGTGGGACTATGGCTACACCTTC | CASSKRQGWDYGYTF
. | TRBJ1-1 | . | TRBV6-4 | TGTGCCAGCAGTGACCTCCCAGGGAGAGGCACTGAAGCTTTCTTT | CASSDLPGRGTEAFF
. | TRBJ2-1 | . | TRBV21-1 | TGTGCCAGCAGCAAAGAAGGGGAGACGGGGAAGAAGGGCAATGAGCAGTTCTTC | CASSKEGETGKKGNEQFF
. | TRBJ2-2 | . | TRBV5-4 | TGTGCCAGCAGCTTGGACAGGGTGAAGACCGGGGAGCTGTTTTTT | CASSLDRVKTGELFF
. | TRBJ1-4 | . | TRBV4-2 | TGTGCCAGCAGCCAAGATCGGGCAACTAATGAAAAACTGTTTTTT | CASSQDRATNEKLFF
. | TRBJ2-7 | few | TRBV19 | TGTGCCAGTAGTATAGCGCCAGGCGCATCCTACGAGCAGTACTTC | CASSIAPGASYEQYF
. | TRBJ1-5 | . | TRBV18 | TGTGCCAGCTCCCCCGAGAACAATCAGCCCCAGCATTTT | CASSPENNQPQHF
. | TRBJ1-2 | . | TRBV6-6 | TGTGCCAGCATTCCGGACAGTGCTAACTATGGCTACACCTTC | CASIPDSANYGYTF
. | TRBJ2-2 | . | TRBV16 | TGTGCCAGCAGCCGGGGTGCCGGGGAGCTGTTTTTT | CASSRGAGELFF
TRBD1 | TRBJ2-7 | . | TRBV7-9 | TGTGCCAGCACCTTGGGGACAGGGCCATCGTACTTC | CASTLGTGPSYF
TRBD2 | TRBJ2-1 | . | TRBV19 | TGTGCCAGTAGTATAGGGCTAGCGGGGATAAATGAGCAGTTCTTC | CASSIGLAGINEQFF
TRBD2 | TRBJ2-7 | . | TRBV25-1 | TGTGCCAGCAGTGCCTGGGAAGCGGGAGGGCCCGGCGAGCAGTACTTC | CASSAWEAGGPGEQYF
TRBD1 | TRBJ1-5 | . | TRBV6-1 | TGTGCCAGCAAAAGGACAGGGGGGGATCAGCCCCAGCATTTT | CASKRTGGDQPQHF
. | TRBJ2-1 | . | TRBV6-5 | TGTGCCAGCAGCTCAACTAGAAATGAGCAGTTCTTC | CASSSTRNEQFF
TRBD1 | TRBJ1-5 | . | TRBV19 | TGTGCCAGTAGTACCCCGGACAGGGGGCGCGGACAGCCCCAGCATTTT | CASSTPDRGRGQPQHF
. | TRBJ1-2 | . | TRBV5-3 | TGTGCCAGAAGCCGGAACCGGGATCACTATGGCTACACCTTC | CARSRNRDHYGYTF
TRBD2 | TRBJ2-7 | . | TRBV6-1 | TGTGCCAGCAGTGAACTGTCTAGCGGGGTCTACGAGCAGTACTTC | CASSELSSGVYEQYF
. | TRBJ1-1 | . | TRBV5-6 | TGTGCCAGCAGCAATGAGAAATCGACAGGAATGAACACTGAAGCTTTCTTT | CASSNEKSTGMNTEAFF
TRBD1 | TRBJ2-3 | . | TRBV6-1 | TGTGCCAGCAGGGCAGGGACAGGGGGCACAGATACGCAGTATTTT | CASRAGTGGTDTQYF
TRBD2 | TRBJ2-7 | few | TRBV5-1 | TGCGCCAGCAGCTTGGGAGGGACTAGCTCCTACGAGCAGTACTTC | CASSLGGTSSYEQYF
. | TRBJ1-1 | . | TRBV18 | TGTGCCAGCTCACCATGGCAAGGGAGGAACACTGAAGCTTTCTTT | CASSPWQGRNTEAFF
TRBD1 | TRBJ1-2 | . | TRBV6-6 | TGTGCCAGCAGTTACATCGACAGGGTAATCTATGGCTACACCTTC | CASSYIDRVIYGYTF
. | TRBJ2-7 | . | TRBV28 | TGTGCCAGCAGTTGGACTGACGGCTTCGGCGAGCAGTACTTC | CASSWTDGFGEQYF
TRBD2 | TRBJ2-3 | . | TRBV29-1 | TGCAGCGTCGTAGGAAGTAGCGGGAAGCTTTCTCCAGATACGCAGTATTTT | CSVVGSSGKLSPDTQYF
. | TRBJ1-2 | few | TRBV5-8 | TGTGCCAGCAGCTTGAGGGGTGTTAACTATGGCTACACCTTC | CASSLRGVNYGYTF
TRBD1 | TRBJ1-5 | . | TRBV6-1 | TGTGCCAGCAGTGATCAGGGGGGTAGCAATCAGCCCCAGCATTTT | CASSDQGGSNQPQHF
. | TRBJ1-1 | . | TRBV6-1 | TGTGCCAGCAGTGAAGCGTATATGAACACTGAAGCTTTCTTT | CASSEAYMNTEAFF
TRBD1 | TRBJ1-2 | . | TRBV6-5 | TGTGCCAGCAGAATGACAGGGTCCAACTATGGCTACACCTTC | CASRMTGSNYGYTF
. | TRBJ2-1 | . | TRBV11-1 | TGTGCCAGCAGCTCGGAGACTAGTTTTGGGAATGAGCAGTTCTTC | CASSSETSFGNEQFF
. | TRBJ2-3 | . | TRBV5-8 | TGTGCCAGCATCCCTCGGTTGACAGCAGATACGCAGTATTTT | CASIPRLTADTQYF
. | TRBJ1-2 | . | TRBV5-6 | TGTGCCAGCAGCTTGGGGGGGAACTATGGCTACACCTTC | CASSLGGNYGYTF
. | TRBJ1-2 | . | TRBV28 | TGTGCCAGCAGTTTGCGGACGGTGCGTTACACCTTC | CASSLRTVRYTF
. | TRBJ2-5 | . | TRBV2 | TGTGCCAGCAATGGGACACCAGAAGAGACCCAGTACTTC | CASNGTPEETQYF
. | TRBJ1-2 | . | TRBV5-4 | TGTGCCAGCAGCTTGGGGGTGACCTATGGCTACACCTTC | CASSLGVTYGYTF
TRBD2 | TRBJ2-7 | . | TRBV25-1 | TGTGCCAGCAGTGACCCCGGGACTAGCGGGAGTTACGAGCAGTACTTC | CASSDPGTSGSYEQYF
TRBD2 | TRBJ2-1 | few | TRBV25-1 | TGTGCCAGCAGTAAAAGGGCGGGAGGGAGCAATGAGCAGTTCTTC | CASSKRAGGSNEQFF
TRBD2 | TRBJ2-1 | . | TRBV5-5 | TGTGCCAGCAGCTTGGCCTTAGCGGGCTACAATGAGCAGTTCTTC | CASSLALAGYNEQFF
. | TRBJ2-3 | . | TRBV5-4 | TGTGCCAGCAGCTTGGCGGGAACTAGCACAGATACGCAGTATTTT | CASSLAGTSTDTQYF
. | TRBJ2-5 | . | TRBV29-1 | TGCAGCGGGCTAAGGGACGGGGAGACCCAGTACTTC | CSGLRDGETQYF
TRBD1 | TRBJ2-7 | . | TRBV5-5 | TGTGCCAGCAGCGACCGGGACAGGGGTTTCCACGAGCAGTACTTC | CASSDRDRGFHEQYF
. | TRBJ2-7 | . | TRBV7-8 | TGTGCCAGCAGCTTAAACGACAGTCCCTACGAGCAGTACTTC | CASSLNDSPYEQYF
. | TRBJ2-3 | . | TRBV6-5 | TGTGCCAGCAGTTACTCCTCTCTACATACGCAGTATTTT | CASSYSSLHTQYF
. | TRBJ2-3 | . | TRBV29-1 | TGCAGCTTTAGAAGAGACACAGATACGCAGTATTTT | CSFRRDTDTQYF
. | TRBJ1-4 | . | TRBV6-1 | TGTGCCAGCACTAGGGACGGTACAGTCTATGAAAAACTGTTTTTT | CASTRDGTVYEKLFF
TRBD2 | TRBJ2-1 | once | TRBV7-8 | TGTGCCAGCAGCCGCGGGACTAGTTCGGTTGAGCAGTTCTTC | CASSRGTSSVEQFF
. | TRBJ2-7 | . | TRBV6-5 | TGTGCCCGCAGTTACTCGGCAGGGAACTACGAGCAGTACTTC | CARSYSAGNYEQYF
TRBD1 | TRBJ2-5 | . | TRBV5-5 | TGTGCCAGCAGGCTCCCGGGGACAGGAGGAGAGACCCAGTACTTC | CASRLPGTGGETQYF
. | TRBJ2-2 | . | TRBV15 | TGTGCCACCAGCAGAGATCTGGCTACGACCGGGGAGCTGTTTTTT | CATSRDLATTGELFF
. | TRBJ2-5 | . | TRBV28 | TGTGCCAGCAGACCACCCTACCAAGAGACCCAGTACTTC | CASRPPYQETQYF
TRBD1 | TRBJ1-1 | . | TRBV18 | TGTGCCAGCTCACCACGGACAGGGGGCCGGGACACTGAAGCTTTCTTT | CASSPRTGGRDTEAFF
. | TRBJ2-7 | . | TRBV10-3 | TGTGCCATCAGTGAGTCCCACGAGCAGTACTTC | CAISESHEQYF
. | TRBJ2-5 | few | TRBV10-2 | TGCGCCACCTTACTAGCCTTGGGGGGCAAGACCCAGTACTTC | CATLLALGGKTQYF
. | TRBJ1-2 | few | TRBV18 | TGTGCCAGCTCATCCACCCGGGACCTAGGCTACACCTTC | CASSSTRDLGYTF
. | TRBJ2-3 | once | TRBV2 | TGTGCCAGCAGCTCCGACTTCACAGATACGCAGTATTTT | CASSSDFTDTQYF